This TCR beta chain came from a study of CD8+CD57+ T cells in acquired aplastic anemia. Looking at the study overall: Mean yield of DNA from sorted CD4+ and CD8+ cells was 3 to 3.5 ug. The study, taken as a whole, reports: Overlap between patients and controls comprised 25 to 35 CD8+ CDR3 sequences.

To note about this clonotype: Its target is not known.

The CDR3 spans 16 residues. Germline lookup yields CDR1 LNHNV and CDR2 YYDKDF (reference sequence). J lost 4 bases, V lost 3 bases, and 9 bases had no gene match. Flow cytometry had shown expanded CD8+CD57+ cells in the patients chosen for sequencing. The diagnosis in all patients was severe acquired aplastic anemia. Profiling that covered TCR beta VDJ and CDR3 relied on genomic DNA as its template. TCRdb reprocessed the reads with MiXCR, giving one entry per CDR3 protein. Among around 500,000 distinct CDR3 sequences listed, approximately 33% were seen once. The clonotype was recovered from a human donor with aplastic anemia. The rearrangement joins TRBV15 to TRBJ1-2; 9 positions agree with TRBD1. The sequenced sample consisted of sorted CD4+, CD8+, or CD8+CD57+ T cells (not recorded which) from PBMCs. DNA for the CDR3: TGTGCCACCAGCAGGCTAAAAACAGGGGGCGGCTATGGCTACACCTTC. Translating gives CATSRLKTGGGYGYTF.